The entry below gives a single TCR beta chain sequence along with its context. What this receptor recognizes is not known. There are no base qualities to consult, and no much larger clone falls within one base. The data were taken from a study of blood T cell repertoires in COVID-19 (dated by TCRdb to about 2020). At the level of the whole study: Samples covering the acute and convalescent phases of COVID-19 were provided by collaborators in the United States, Italy and Spain. The dataset comprised deeply sampled blood TCRbeta repertoires from subjects exposed to, actively infected with, or recovered from COVID-19. HLA class I and class II types, where available, came from metadata supplied by the sample provider rather than from assay-based typing. The material from the prospective study consisted of cDNA or gDNA derived from T cells, B-cell-depleted T cells, or PBMCs. The sample metadata nearly always contained a de-identified subject ID, COVID-19 status, age in years and sex. A freely available public database, intended as a resource for researchers studying the immune response to SARS-CoV-2, is where the repertoires were released. Samples came from the ongoing ImmuneRACE study (first 160 participants) plus 1,254 subjects from 6 global collaborators. Paper-wide results and their limitations: The quantity of clinical and demographic metadata differed by source and by participant and was supplied without curation.

TCRbeta CDR3 regions were amplified from genomic DNA using the immunoSEQ Assay, a bias-controlled multiplex PCR. The source study handled its data this way. Nucleated cell counts per sample were estimated from amplification of reference gene primers within the assay. To quantify the absolute abundance of each unique TCRbeta CDR3 rearrangement, sequence reads were collapsed and filtered. For each sample, productive Simpson clonality was calculated as the square root of Simpson's diversity index over productive rearrangements. The immuneACCESS repertoire file appears here via TCRdb, limited to in-frame rearrangements. These files lack a portion of the clones; in checked studies, under half of the deficit traces to unresolved V genes, and the cause of the others is not known. V, J and clone size are those of that table, while D and trimming were read from the DNA. In this sample the table shows some 220,000 clones, 70% to 90% of which occur a single time. Of the sample, more than 4.5% falls within the top ten clones.

In Seattle, one collaborating source enrolled patients while the infection was active and tracked those patients longitudinally over the course of disease. The collaborating institutions used their own protocols to collect whole blood in K2EDTA tubes. For TCRbeta analysis, collaborator samples were shipped as frozen whole blood, as isolated PBMCs, or as DNA extracted from either sample type. The CDR1 and CDR2 encoded by the germline V gene are SGHVS and FQNEAQ. Deletion took 1 base off V and 5 bases off J, with a span of 11 bases between the germline ends. The CDR3 covers 14 residues, taking in both the cysteine and the phenylalanine. CDR3 DNA is the only sequence kept; it has 42 bases, read in frame from the first base.

The chain is assembled from TRBV7-8 and TRBJ2-5; possibly the D gene is TRBD2, per 6 matching bases. The clonotype originates from a man between 45 and 60 years old with COVID-19, enrolled during active disease. Sequenced sample: peripheral blood. The CDR3 region has the sequence CASSLGRGWETQYF. The base sequence is TGTGCCAGCAGCTTAGGGCGGGGTTGGGAGACCCAGTACTTC.